The 31 T cell receptor beta chains in this list originate from one sample, sequenced in a study of blood T cell repertoires in COVID-19. Here immunoSEQ multiplex PCR was the method, and the copy in TCRdb shows in-frame clones only, minus some. The sample has about 82,000 clones; under 80% are singletons. The sample comprised peripheral blood. Receptors originate from a man in his sixties with COVID-19, enrolled during active disease.

This chain links TRBV6-5 with TRBJ1-1; 7 bases are shared with TRBD1. J was trimmed by 2 bases and V by 6 bases; bases with no gene match: 6. Germline loops: CDR1 MNHEY, CDR2 SVGAGI. CDR3 length equals 14 residues. As DNA, the CDR3 is TGTGCCAGCAGCCCCAGGGGGGATAACACTGAAGCTTTCTTT. Translated: CASSPRGDNTEAFF.

This clone has only a few counts. The V and J genes are TRBV13 and TRBJ1-1; D gene unclear. The CDR3 contains 15 residues. Trimming took off 0 bases at V and 7 bases at J, with 15 bases between the two ends. Germline CDR1 reads PRHDT; CDR2 reads FYEKMQ (reference sequence). Written as DNA, the CDR3 is TGTGCCAGCAGCTTAGGCCCCACGGAGGGAAGTGAAGCTTTCTTT. Translating gives CASSLGPTEGSEAFF.

The rearrangement links TRBV9 to TRBJ2-3, with 10 nucleotides matching TRBD2. With V trimmed by 0 bases and J by 0 bases, 7 bases remained unmatched. This CDR3 region has 18 residues. Germline-derived CDR1 and CDR2 are SGDLS and YYNGEE. CDR3 DNA sequence: TGTGCCAGCAGCGTAGCTAGCGGGAGTTCTGCTAGCACAGATACGCAGTATTTT. Protein: CASSVASGSSASTDTQYF.

DNA of the CDR3: TGTGCCAGCAGCCCCATCCGGGACAGGGGCTACGAGCAGTACTTC. Translated: CASSPIRDRGYEQYF. J is TRBJ2-7 and V is TRBV6-4; 10 nucleotides match TRBD1. Per germline, CDR1 MRHNA and CDR2 SNTAGT. This CDR3 has 15 amino acids. The J segment lost 3 bases and the V segment lost 6 bases, leaving 8 bases of the junction unmatched.

The CDR3: CASSVAQSTDTQYF. The CDR3 DNA follows: TGTGCCAGCAGCGTAGCACAGAGCACAGATACGCAGTATTTT. The V and J genes are TRBV9 and TRBJ2-3, with unresolved D. The CDR3 has 14 amino acids. The germline V and J ends were trimmed by 0 bases and 0 bases, with 5 bases remaining between them. Germline CDR1 is SGDLS and CDR2 is YYNGEE. Together with reference TRBV9 and TRBJ2-3, the CDR3 gives the full variable domain: DSGVTQTPKHLITATGQRVTLRCSPRSGDLSVYWYQQSLDQGLQFLIQYYNGEERAKGNILERFSAQQFPDLHSELNLSSLELGDSALYFCASSVAQSTDTQYFGPGTRLTVL.

This chain links TRBV7-2 with TRBJ2-7, with 10 positions matching TRBD2. The CDR3 runs 14 residues. V was pared by 4 bases and J by 8 bases, with 8 bases of the junction left unmatched. Germline CDR1 and CDR2: SGHTA and FQGNSA. The CDR3 DNA reads as TGTGCCAGCAGCTGGTCTAGCGGGAGCAGCAAGCAGTACTTC. Protein: CASSWSSGSSKQYF.

The chain carries TRBV5-4 and TRBJ2-1, with 12 bases aligning to TRBD2. The germline CDR1 and CDR2 sequences are SGHNT and YYREEE (reference sequence). J lost 9 bases, V lost 4 bases, and 11 bases had no gene match. The CDR3 loop spans 16 amino acids. CDR3 DNA: TGTGCCAGCAGCGGGCAGGGTACTAGCGGGGGGTTTGAGCAGTTCTTC. It is translated as CASSGQGTSGGFEQFF.

This chain uses TRBV11-3 with TRBJ2-3, with D maybe TRBD1 (6 bases). The CDR3 has 16 residues. Trimming stripped 1 base from V and 2 bases from J, with 13 bases between. The germline V gene has CDR1 SGHNT and CDR2 YENEEA. CDR3 coding DNA: TGTGCCAGCAGCTTAGGCCCGTACAGGGCCACAGATACGCAGTATTTT. Its translation is CASSLGPYRATDTQYF.

The chain recombines TRBV3-1 (or the pseudogene TRBV3-2) with TRBJ2-5; weak D call: TRBD1 (5 bases). Germline lookup yields CDR1 LGHDT and CDR2 YNNKEL (reference sequence). Trimming pared 1 base from V and 4 bases from J, leaving 7 bases between. The CDR3 consists of 13 residues. This chain's CDR3 is CASSQVRGETQYF. In DNA form, the CDR3 reads TGTGCCAGCAGCCAAGTAAGGGGAGAGACCCAGTACTTC.

This chain links TRBV7-9 with TRBJ1-5; tentative D call: TRBD1 (6 bases). Trimming stripped 6 bases from V and 3 bases from J, with 12 bases between. Looked up from germline, CDR1 is SEHNR and CDR2 is FQNEAQ (reference sequence). The CDR3 has 14 amino acids. In DNA form, the CDR3 reads TGTGCCAGCAGTCAGCAGGGGAACAATCAGCCCCAGCATTTT. It translates to CASSQQGNNQPQHF. Looking up the rest from reference TRBV7-9 and TRBJ1-5 gives the full variable domain: DTGVSQNPRHKITKRGQNVTFRCDPISEHNRLYWYRQTLGQGPEFLTYFQNEAQLEKSRLLSDRFSAERPKGSFSTLEIQRTEQGDSAMYLCASSQQGNNQPQHFGDGTRLSIL.

V gene TRBV10-3 combines with J gene TRBJ2-7, with D possibly TRBD1 on 8 matching bases. Germline V gene sequence: CDR1 ENHRY, CDR2 SYGVKD. This CDR3 comprises 13 residues. Trimming cost V 2 bases and J 7 bases, with 12 bases left between them. CDR3 DNA: TGTGCCATCAGTGAGGGACAGGGAGGGGAGCAGTACTTC. Translating it yields CAISEGQGGEQYF.

The chain couples TRBV2 to TRBJ2-7, with 7 bases aligning to TRBD1. CDR1 SNHLY and CDR2 FYNNEI come from the germline V gene. This CDR3 has 14 residues. V shed 6 bases, J shed 3 bases, and the junction held 8 bases outside the gene matches. The DNA of the CDR3 is TGTGCCAGCAGGACCCCGGGACAGTACTACGAGCAGTACTTC. Translated: CASRTPGQYYEQYF.

V and J are TRBV2 and TRBJ2-5; D may be TRBD1 (8 bases). Germline V gene lookup returns CDR1 SNHLY and CDR2 FYNNEI. V shed 11 bases and J shed 5 bases, with 18 bases lying between them. The CDR3 is 13 amino acids. The DNA of the CDR3 is TGTGCCGCAACCCAACAGGGGGGGGAGACCCAGTACTTC. Its protein is CAATQQGGETQYF.

The genes are TRBV9 and TRBJ2-3; D perhaps matches TRBD2 (5 bases). This CDR3 region has 15 residues. CDR1 SGDLS and CDR2 YYNGEE come from the germline V gene. V was clipped by 1 base and J by 0 bases, with 9 bases between them. The CDR3 reads CASSVLSGSTDTQYF. CDR3 DNA sequence: TGTGCCAGCAGCGTATTATCGGGGAGCACAGATACGCAGTATTTT. Full variable domain (rest looked up from reference TRBV9 and TRBJ2-3): DSGVTQTPKHLITATGQRVTLRCSPRSGDLSVYWYQQSLDQGLQFLIQYYNGEERAKGNILERFSAQQFPDLHSELNLSSLELGDSALYFCASSVLSGSTDTQYFGPGTRLTVL.

This chain links TRBV19 with TRBJ1-1; possibly TRBD1 for D (5 bases). The CDR3 covers 16 residues. V was clipped by 7 bases and J by 1 base, with 19 bases between them. Germline CDR1 is LNHDA and CDR2 is SQIVND (reference sequence). The CDR3 bases are TGTGCCAGTAAATCCTGGAAACCCAGGGAGAACACTGAAGCTTTCTTT. It yields the protein CASKSWKPRENTEAFF.

V and J are TRBV5-1 and TRBJ1-4; perhaps TRBD1 as D (6 bases). Deletions cut 0 bases from V and 5 bases from J, with 8 bases between. Germline V CDR1 and CDR2: SGHRS, YFSETQ. CDR3 length: 14 amino acids. The CDR3 reads CASSLGDMNEKLFF. CDR3 nucleotides: TGCGCCAGCAGCTTGGGGGACATGAATGAAAAACTGTTTTTT.

This clone was seen just once. This sequence joins TRBV2 and TRBJ1-2; possibly TRBD1 for D (6 bases). Germline CDR1 SNHLY, CDR2 FYNNEI. CDR3 length: 14 residues. V lost 7 bases and J lost 0, with 12 bases in between. The CDR3 loop is CASTRTVTNYGYTF. CDR3 DNA sequence: TGTGCCAGCACTAGGACAGTGACTAACTATGGCTACACCTTC.

V gene TRBV7-9 combines with J gene TRBJ1-4, with 8 bases aligning to TRBD1. With V trimmed by 5 bases and J by 6 bases, 5 bases remained unmatched. CDR3 length equals 14 residues. Germline V lookup: CDR1 SEHNR, CDR2 FQNEAQ (reference sequence). The CDR3 DNA reads as TGTGCCAGCAGCCCGACAGGGGTCGATGAAAAACTGTTTTTT. Translated, it gives CASSPTGVDEKLFF. The full variable domain, its missing parts supplied by reference TRBV7-9 and TRBJ1-4, is DTGVSQNPRHKITKRGQNVTFRCDPISEHNRLYWYRQTLGQGPEFLTYFQNEAQLEKSRLLSDRFSAERPKGSFSTLEIQRTEQGDSAMYLCASSPTGVDEKLFFGSGTQLSVL.

This chain connects TRBV7-2 to TRBJ2-7, with D tentatively TRBD1 (7 bases). The germline V gene has CDR1 SGHTA and CDR2 FQGNSA. V dropped 5 bases and J dropped 3 bases, with 23 bases sitting between them. This CDR3 region has 17 residues. The CDR3 is CASSHVGGTEEYYEQYF. Written as DNA, the CDR3 is TGTGCCAGCAGCCACGTAGGAGGGACAGAGGAATACTACGAGCAGTACTTC.

This chain joins TRBV10-3 and TRBJ1-5, with a tentative D call TRBD1 (5 bases). The V end was cut by 7 bases, the J end by 3 bases, with 10 bases between. The CDR3 totals 13 residues. Germline lookup yields CDR1 ENHRY and CDR2 SYGVKD. CDR3 residues: CAIKGHPNQPQHF. The DNA of the CDR3 is TGTGCCATCAAAGGACACCCCAATCAGCCCCAGCATTTT.

The V gene is TRBV2, the J gene TRBJ2-1; 8 bases are a match to TRBD1. The length of the CDR3 is 13 residues. Losses at the gene ends were 5 bases for V and 5 bases for J; bases not matched to a gene: 2. Germline V gives CDR1 SNHLY, CDR2 FYNNEI. The DNA of the CDR3 is TGTGCCAGCAGTATGACAGGGGACAATGAGCAGTTCTTC. Translated: CASSMTGDNEQFF. Filled out from reference TRBV2 and TRBJ2-1, the complete variable domain reads EPEVTQTPSHQVTQMGQEVILRCVPISNHLYFYWYRQILGQKVEFLVSFYNNEISEKSEIFDDQFSVERPDGSNFTLKIRSTKLEDSAMYFCASSMTGDNEQFFGPGTRLTVL.

J is TRBJ1-1 and V is TRBV18; D is unclear. V lost 3 bases and J lost 1, with 15 bases in between. Germline-derived CDR1 and CDR2 are KGHSH and LQKENI. CDR3 length: 16 residues. The CDR3 is CASSPPTRQRNTEAFF. CDR3 in DNA: TGTGCCAGCTCACCCCCGACCAGGCAGAGGAACACTGAAGCTTTCTTT.

This rearrangement joins TRBV5-6 to TRBJ2-1, with TRBD1 as a possible D gene (5 bases). V lost 1 base to trimming and J lost 7 bases, with 12 bases between them. Germline CDR1 reads SGHDT; CDR2 reads YYEEEE. The CDR3 extends over 14 amino acids. CDR3 coding DNA: TGTGCCAGCAGCTTGTTTCAGGGTATTAATGAGCAGTTCTTC. It codes for CASSLFQGINEQFF.

The chain combines TRBV6-5 with TRBJ2-7; 9 bases line up with TRBD1. Germline CDR1 and CDR2: MNHEY and SVGAGI. The CDR3 extends over 12 amino acids. The V gene end was trimmed by 10 bases and the J gene end by 3 bases; junction bases not matched to a gene: 4. CDR3 protein: CATQTGGYEQYF. The CDR3 bases are TGTGCCACCCAGACAGGGGGCTACGAGCAGTACTTC.

The genes are TRBV15 and TRBJ2-7, with TRBD2 as a possible D gene (5 bases). CDR1 and CDR2 (germline): LNHNV, YYDKDF (reference sequence). This CDR3 is built from 19 residues. Trimming removed 5 bases at V and 0 bases at J, with 26 bases between. The CDR3, as DNA: TGTGCCACCAGCCGGGTCCTTGGGGTGGGCGGGCGGAGCTCCTACGAGCAGTACTTC. The encoded protein is CATSRVLGVGGRSSYEQYF.

This clone was seen only a few times. V is TRBV11-3 and J is TRBJ2-1; 11 bases fit TRBD2. Looked up from germline, CDR1 is SGHNT and CDR2 is YENEEA. V was clipped by 5 bases and J by 9 bases; unmatched bases: 6. The CDR3 is 14 amino acids. This CDR3 is CASSKPGLAGEQFF. CDR3 DNA: TGTGCCAGCAGCAAACCCGGACTAGCGGGTGAGCAGTTCTTC.

This rearrangement joins TRBV15 to TRBJ1-4, with TRBD1 as a possible D gene (5 bases). The V gene's germline CDR1 is LNHNV and CDR2 YYDKDF (reference sequence). Trimming took 1 base from V and 8 from J, leaving 11 bases between them. The CDR3 sequence is 14 residues long. For the CDR3, the DNA is TGTGCCACCAGCAGAGGGGGCGCGGGAGAAAAACTGTTTTTT. As protein: CATSRGGAGEKLFF. Together with reference TRBV15 and TRBJ1-4, the CDR3 gives the full variable domain: DAMVIQNPRYQVTQFGKPVTLSCSQTLNHNVMYWYQQKSSQAPKLLFHYYDKDFNNEADTPDNFQSRRPNTSFCFLDIRSPGLGDTAMYLCATSRGGAGEKLFFGSGTQLSVL.

The chain links TRBV7-9 to TRBJ1-2, with D possibly being TRBD1 (6 bases). Trimming removed 5 bases at V and 5 bases at J, with 18 bases between. The length of the CDR3 is 15 residues. The V gene's germline CDR1 is SEHNR and CDR2 FQNEAQ (reference sequence). The CDR3 nucleotides are TGTGCCAGCAGCGCCTCAGGGGTAATCGGGTATGGCTACACCTTC. This sequence encodes CASSASGVIGYGYTF. Complete variable domain (other parts from reference TRBV7-9 and TRBJ1-2): DTGVSQNPRHKITKRGQNVTFRCDPISEHNRLYWYRQTLGQGPEFLTYFQNEAQLEKSRLLSDRFSAERPKGSFSTLEIQRTEQGDSAMYLCASSASGVIGYGYTFGSGTRLTVV.

The chain carries TRBV12-3 or TRBV12-4 and TRBJ1-2, with D maybe TRBD1 (6 bases). V lost 5 bases and J lost 3, with 10 bases in between. The CDR3 is 13 amino acids. In DNA, the CDR3 is TGTGCCAGCAGTCAAGGACAGTACTATGGCTACACCTTC. Residues: CASSQGQYYGYTF.

The rearrangement uses TRBV7-9 and TRBJ1-2, with unresolved D. The CDR3 loop spans 17 amino acids. V was cut by 5 bases and J by 8 bases, with 27 bases left in between. Germline V lookup: CDR1 SEHNR, CDR2 FQNEAQ (reference sequence). CDR3 residues: CASSLQLPQNVVGGYTF. CDR3 bases: TGTGCCAGCAGCCTACAACTCCCCCAGAACGTGGTCGGGGGCTACACCTTC. Based on the CDR3 plus reference TRBV7-9 and TRBJ1-2, the full variable domain is DTGVSQNPRHKITKRGQNVTFRCDPISEHNRLYWYRQTLGQGPEFLTYFQNEAQLEKSRLLSDRFSAERPKGSFSTLEIQRTEQGDSAMYLCASSLQLPQNVVGGYTFGSGTRLTVV.

The V call is TRBV15, the J call TRBJ2-5; 12 bases fit TRBD2. The V gene's germline CDR1 is LNHNV and CDR2 YYDKDF (reference sequence). This CDR3 contains 15 residues. V dropped 6 bases and J dropped 3; count of bases not matched to a gene: 5. The CDR3 region has the DNA TGTGCCACCAGTTCTAGCGGGAGGGCGAAAGAGACCCAGTACTTC. Translating it yields CATSSSGRAKETQYF.